This is a list of T cell receptor beta chains from one sample in a study of T cells in Graves' hyperthyroidism and ophthalmopathy. TCRdb passed the multiplex PCR reads through MiXCR, listing each CDR3 protein once. The repertoire holds around 300,000 distinct CDR3 sequences, approximately 14% seen once, with roughly 35% in the top ten. Sequences were obtained from blood. The receptors shown here come from a woman aged 35 to 49 with Graves' ophthalmopathy. Both conserved end residues are part of each CDR3. D genes are given only for firm matches. Rows may omit the clone size; those that give it use once, few, many or a size class.

v_gene,abundance,d_gene,j_gene,CDR3nt,CDR3aa
TRBV11-2,many,TRBD1,TRBJ1-6,TGTGCCAGCAGTCTCGGGACAGGGGTTTCACCCCTCCACTTT,CASSLGTGVSPLHF
TRBV27,few,NA,TRBJ1-1,TGTGCCAGCAGTTCGAGGACATTCTCTCCTGAAGCTTTCTTT,CASSSRTFSPEAFF
TRBV30,many,NA,TRBJ1-1,TGTGCCTGGAGTGTGACAGTTGAAGCTTTCTTT,CAWSVTVEAFF
TRBV12-3/TRBV12-4,NA,TRBD2,TRBJ2-2,TGTGCCAGCAGCACTGGACTAGCTGGGGAGCTGTTTTTT,CASSTGLAGELFF
TRBV10-3,many,NA,TRBJ1-1,TGTGCCATCAGTGGAGACCGGGACACAAACACTGAAGCTTTCTTT,CAISGDRDTNTEAFF
TRBV5-5,few,TRBD1,TRBJ2-1,TGTGCCTCTCCTGGACAGGGGGAAATCTACAATGAGCAGTTCTTC,CASPGQGEIYNEQFF
TRBV2,many,NA,TRBJ2-7,TGTGCCAGCAAGTATATGGGGGCATCCTACGAGCAGTACTTC,CASKYMGASYEQYF
TRBV15,few,TRBD1,TRBJ1-4,TGTGCCACCAGCAGAGACGGGACAGGTCGTAGTGAAAAACTGTTTTTT,CATSRDGTGRSEKLFF
TRBV3-1,many,NA,TRBJ1-5,TGTGCCAGCAGCCCTTCTTCAAATCAGCCCCAGCATTTT,CASSPSSNQPQHF
TRBV7-8,NA,TRBD1,TRBJ2-7,TGTGCCAGCAGCTTAGGACAGGGGCGGTACGAGCAGTACTTC,CASSLGQGRYEQYF
TRBV27,many,TRBD1,TRBJ2-3,TGTGCCAGCAGTTTGGGGACAGGTCGAGATACGCAGTATTTT,CASSLGTGRDTQYF
TRBV20-1,NA,NA,TRBJ1-2,TGCAGTGCTAGCGCCGGGGGGGGGGCTTTCTACACCTTC,CSASAGGGAFYTF
TRBV24-1,few,NA,TRBJ2-5,TGTGCCACCAGTGATTTAACATCGAGGGGAGAGACCCAGTACTTC,CATSDLTSRGETQYF
TRBV7-2,many,NA,TRBJ2-3,TGTGCCAGCAGTCGGGTCGGACAACCCACAGATACGCAGTATTTT,CASSRVGQPTDTQYF
TRBV6-6,many,NA,TRBJ1-5,TGTGCCAGCAGTTACTCTGAAGGATATAGCAATCAGCCCCAGCATTTT,CASSYSEGYSNQPQHF
TRBV20-1,many,TRBD1,TRBJ1-2,TGCAGTGCAAATGCTGGGACAGGGGCACATGGCTACACCTTC,CSANAGTGAHGYTF
TRBV20-1,few,NA,TRBJ2-3,TGCAGTGCTAGAGCGACGAGAGACACAGATACGCAGTATTTT,CSARATRDTDTQYF
TRBV20-1,few,NA,TRBJ2-1,TGCAGTGCTAGTCATGCCCTGGGGTTAAATGAGCAGTTCTTC,CSASHALGLNEQFF
TRBV3-1,few,TRBD1,TRBJ1-6,TGTGCCAGCAGCCAAGACCGACAGGGGTTTAGATCACCCCTCCACTTT,CASSQDRQGFRSPLHF
TRBV6-1,many,TRBD1,TRBJ2-1,TGTGCCAGCAGTGAAGCGGTGGGACAGGTCGCGTGGTCGTCCTACAATGAGCAGTTCTTC,CASSEAVGQVAWSSYNEQFF
TRBV19,many,TRBD2,TRBJ2-2,TGTGCCAGTAGCGCTAGCGGGAGACAGACCGGGGAGCTGTTTTTT,CASSASGRQTGELFF
TRBV18,many,NA,TRBJ2-3,TGTGCCAGCTCACCACAGGTGGGCACAGATACGCAGTATTTT,CASSPQVGTDTQYF
TRBV7-6,many,NA,TRBJ1-1,TGTGCCAGCAGCTTATTTCCTGGCCGCAGTACTGAAGCTTTCTTT,CASSLFPGRSTEAFF
TRBV6-1,many,TRBD2,TRBJ2-1,TGTGCCAGCATGAGCGGGAGCTCCTACAATGAGCAGTTCTTC,CASMSGSSYNEQFF
TRBV3-1,many,NA,TRBJ2-7,TGTGCCAGCAGCCAAGATGACCGTACGCCTTCCGAGCAGTACTTC,CASSQDDRTPSEQYF
TRBV6-1,few,NA,TRBJ2-7,TGTGCCAGCACTGGTGCTGTCGGAGGCTACGAGCAGTACTTC,CASTGAVGGYEQYF
TRBV5-1,many,NA,TRBJ2-2,TGCGCCAGCAGCCCTGGGTCACAAACCGCCGGGGAGCTGTTTTTT,CASSPGSQTAGELFF
TRBV2,many,NA,TRBJ2-5,TGTGCCAGCAGTGAAGCCGGTTTCAGTAAAGAGACCCAGTACTTC,CASSEAGFSKETQYF
TRBV19,few,NA,TRBJ2-7,TGTGCCAGTAGTATAAGATCGTCACCCGAAGGCCACGAGCAGTACTTC,CASSIRSSPEGHEQYF
TRBV3-1,NA,TRBD2,TRBJ2-5,TGTGCCAGCAGCCAAGTGCCGGGTAGAGGGACTAGTGTTTCGGGCGAGACCCAGTACTTC,CASSQVPGRGTSVSGETQYF
TRBV7-9,many,TRBD2,TRBJ2-5,TGTGCCAGCAGCTTAGCGGGGGGGGACCAAGAGACCCAGTACTTC,CASSLAGGDQETQYF
TRBV20-1,few,TRBD1,TRBJ2-1,TGCAGTGCTAGAGATCACAGGGGGCGCACAAATGAGCAGTTCTTC,CSARDHRGRTNEQFF
TRBV3-1,many,NA,TRBJ1-5,TGTGCCAGCAGCCAACGAGGGGCGGAGCCCCAGCATTTT,CASSQRGAEPQHF
TRBV6-1,many,NA,TRBJ1-5,TGTGCCAGCAGTTCCGGGTCACGCAGATATCAGCCCCAGCATTTT,CASSSGSRRYQPQHF
TRBV2,many,NA,TRBJ1-1,TGTGCCAGCAACCGACAGAAGATGAACACTGAAGCTTTCTTT,CASNRQKMNTEAFF
TRBV7-9,NA,TRBD2,TRBJ2-2,TGTGCCAGCACCCCTATAGGCGGGAGTCGCCTCGCCGGGGAGCTGTTTTTT,CASTPIGGSRLAGELFF
TRBV6-4,NA,TRBD1,TRBJ1-6,TGTGCCAGCAGTGTGACTCCCGGGACAGAGCCTAATTCACCCCTCCACTTT,CASSVTPGTEPNSPLHF
TRBV4-1,NA,TRBD1,TRBJ2-7,TGCGCCAGCAGCCTGGGACAGGGTTCTAACGAGCAGTACTTC,CASSLGQGSNEQYF
TRBV4-2,few,NA,TRBJ2-3,TGTGCCAGCAGCCAAGAAGGGATCCCCAGCGCTTTCACAGATACGCAGTATTTT,CASSQEGIPSAFTDTQYF
TRBV20-1,many,NA,TRBJ1-5,TGCAGTGCTAGCACCCTGGGGCCCCAGCATTTT,CSASTLGPQHF
TRBV20-1,few,NA,TRBJ1-2,TGCAGTGCTAGAGATGATTATGGCTACACCTTC,CSARDDYGYTF
TRBV28,many,TRBD1,TRBJ1-1,TGTGCCAGCAGTTTTCTGATAGGGGGCGGCACTGAAGCTTTCTTT,CASSFLIGGGTEAFF
TRBV20-1,NA,NA,TRBJ1-4,TGCAGTATAAGAGAGGGGGGTTTGGGGTTTAATGAAAAACTGTTTTTT,CSIREGGLGFNEKLFF
TRBV9,NA,TRBD1,TRBJ1-2,TGTGCCAGCAGCGCCTGGACAGGGGAGTATGGCTACACCTTC,CASSAWTGEYGYTF
TRBV12-3/TRBV12-4,many,TRBD2,TRBJ2-1,TGTGCCAGCAGCAAGGGACTAATTTACAGGGAGCAGTTCTTC,CASSKGLIYREQFF
TRBV20-1,many,NA,TRBJ1-5,TGCAGTGCTAGAGGGGCAGGGGATGTTCGCAATCAGCCCCAGCATTTT,CSARGAGDVRNQPQHF
TRBV3-1,many,NA,TRBJ2-5,TGTGCCAGCAGCCATGGATTTGACCTGGAGGGAGGGACCCAGTACTTC,CASSHGFDLEGGTQYF
TRBV3-1,many,NA,TRBJ1-1,TGTGCCAGCAGCTTAACAGGGACGCATGCTTTCTTT,CASSLTGTHAFF
TRBV3-1,many,TRBD2,TRBJ2-5,TGTGCCAGCAGCCGGGAGCGGGGAGAGACCCAGTACTTC,CASSRERGETQYF
TRBV7-8,many,TRBD1,TRBJ2-7,TGTGCCAGCAGCTTGTCCCGGGACAGCTACGAGCAGTACTTC,CASSLSRDSYEQYF
TRBV19,NA,TRBD2,TRBJ2-5,TGTGCCAGTAGTAGTAGCGGGGGGGCGGAGACCCAGTACTTC,CASSSSGGAETQYF
TRBV30,few,NA,TRBJ2-5,TGTGCCTGGAGTGTACCGGGGCGGGAGACCCAGTACTTC,CAWSVPGRETQYF
TRBV11-2,many,NA,TRBJ1-6,TGTGCCAGCAGCACCCTACGGAGGAATATGGTGCATTCACCCCTCCACTTT,CASSTLRRNMVHSPLHF
TRBV6-1,many,TRBD1,TRBJ1-6,TGTGCCAGCAGTCCACAGGGGGTCCTCCACTTT,CASSPQGVLHF